Below, 9 T cell receptor beta chains from the same sample are listed, as sequenced in a study of blood T cells in healthy people across ages. Next came a second PCR, run for roughly 6 to 11 cycles, which used a sample-barcoded 5' primer along with a J-beta primer mix. Using its own MiXCR run on the 5' RACE reads, TCRdb lists one record per CDR3 protein. The table lists 1.5 million to 2 million distinct CDR3 sequences, about two fifths of them singletons. Sequencing used blood. These receptors originate from a human donor in good health.

The table lists this clonotype with a few counts. J is TRBJ2-4 and V is TRBV11-2, with TRBD2 matching over 16 bases. The V segment lost 5 bases and the J segment 1 base; nucleotides outside the gene matches: 17. CDR1 and CDR2 (germline): SGHAT, FQNNGV. The CDR3 loop spans 22 amino acids. The CDR3 loop reads CASSPRRGLAGGQVEAKNIQYF. As DNA, the CDR3 is TGTGCCAGCAGCCCTCGACGGGGACTAGCGGGGGGGCAGGTGGAGGCCAAAAACATTCAGTACTTC.

V is TRBV20-1 and J is TRBJ1-5; no firm D call. Trimming shortened V by 3 bases and J by 1 base, and 10 bases separated the two germline ends. There are 14 residues in the CDR3. Germline lookup yields CDR1 DFQATT and CDR2 SNEGSKA (reference sequence). The CDR3 DNA reads as TGCAGTGCTAGTTCTAGGTTAAGCAATCAGCCCCAGCATTTT. The encoded protein is CSASSRLSNQPQHF.

CDR3 protein: CASSVGQDYSYEQYF. The CDR3 coding sequence is TGTGCCAGCAGCGTAGGACAGGATTACTCCTACGAGCAGTACTTC. The V and J genes are TRBV9 and TRBJ2-7, with TRBD1 as a possible D gene (6 bases). Germline CDR1 and CDR2: SGDLS and YYNGEE. The V gene lost 0 bases and the J gene lost 0 bases, with 10 bases spanning the gap. CDR3 length: 15 amino acids.

This chain links TRBV27 with TRBJ1-2, with D unclear. This CDR3 contains 13 residues. Trimming shortened V by 4 bases and J by 8 bases, and 14 bases separated the two germline ends. Per the germline V gene, CDR1 is MNHEY and CDR2 is SMNVEV (reference sequence). As DNA, the CDR3 is TGTGCCAGCAGTTCAGCTGGTACCTTCGGCTACACCTTC. It translates to CASSSAGTFGYTF.

Details on this clonotype: The junction differs from germline at one of its ends, possibly a read error. V gene TRBV5-1 combines with J gene TRBJ2-5, with D possibly being TRBD1 (6 bases). The DNA matches TRBJ2-7 better at its end, which makes the J call doubtful. Germline CDR1 is SGHRS and CDR2 is YFSETQ. The CDR3 sequence is 15 residues long. In DNA form, the CDR3 reads TGCGCCGGCAGCTCTATTCCCGGGACAACGGGCGAGCAGTACTTC. This translates into CAGSSIPGTTGEQYF.

This chain connects TRBV29-1 to TRBJ1-5; possible D gene TRBD1, 5 bases. The V gene's germline CDR1 is SQVTM and CDR2 ANQGSEA. The V end lost 4 bases, the J end lost 5 bases, and 12 bases lay between the germline ends. This CDR3 has 13 amino acids. CDR3 coding DNA: TGCAGCGTTGGACGGGGGAAGGATCAGCCCCAGCATTTT. It specifies CSVGRGKDQPQHF.

This clonotype was found a few times. V and J are TRBV5-6 and TRBJ2-1, with 8 bases matching TRBD1. CDR3 length equals 18 residues. Germline values: CDR1 SGHDT, CDR2 YYEEEE. V dropped 5 bases and J dropped 8; count of bases not matched to a gene: 21. The CDR3 DNA follows: TGTGCCAGCAGTTTGATTTATACCGGGACAGGAGCCGGTGATGAGCAGTTCTTC. This encodes CASSLIYTGTGAGDEQFF.

The J gene is TRBJ2-2, the V gene TRBV4-2, with D perhaps TRBD1 (5 bases). With 0 bases removed from V and 4 bases from J, the gap between germline ends came to 9 bases. The CDR3 sequence is 15 residues long. Germline V gene data show CDR1 as LGHNA and CDR2 as YNFKEQ. CDR3 nucleotide sequence: TGTGCCAGCAGCCAAGATGTAGGGGCCACCGGGGAGCTGTTTTTT. It codes for CASSQDVGATGELFF.

This rearrangement joins TRBV25-1 to TRBJ1-4; tentatively, D is TRBD1 (5 bases). The CDR3 covers 15 residues. CDR1 is MGHDK and CDR2 is SYGVNS in the germline V gene. The V and J ends lost 1 base and 7 bases respectively, with 13 bases between them. CDR3 DNA: TGTGCCAGCAGTGAATGGAAAGGGGTCGGTGAAAAACTGTTTTTT. As protein: CASSEWKGVGEKLFF.